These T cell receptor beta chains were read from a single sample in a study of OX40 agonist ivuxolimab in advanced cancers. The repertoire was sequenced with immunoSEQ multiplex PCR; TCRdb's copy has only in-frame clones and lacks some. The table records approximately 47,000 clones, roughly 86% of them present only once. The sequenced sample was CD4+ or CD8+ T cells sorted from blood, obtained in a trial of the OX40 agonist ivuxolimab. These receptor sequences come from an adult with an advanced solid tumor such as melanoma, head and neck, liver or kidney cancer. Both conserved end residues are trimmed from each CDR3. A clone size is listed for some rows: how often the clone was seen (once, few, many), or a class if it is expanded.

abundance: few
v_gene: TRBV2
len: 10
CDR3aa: ASTTDNTEAF

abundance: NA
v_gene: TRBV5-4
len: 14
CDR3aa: ASSLLVERGSDTQY

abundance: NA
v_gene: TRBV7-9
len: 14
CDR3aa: ASSPLGGSYNSPLH

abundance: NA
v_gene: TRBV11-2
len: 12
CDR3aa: ASSLDGWGYEQY

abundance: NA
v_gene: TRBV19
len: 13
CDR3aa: ASKARGQGAYEQY

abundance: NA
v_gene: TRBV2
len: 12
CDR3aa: ASSVSSSGNTIY

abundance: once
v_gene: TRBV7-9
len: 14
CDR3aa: ASSYQAGSTGGTQY

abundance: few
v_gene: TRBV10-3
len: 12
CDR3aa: AISEGRGSEKLF

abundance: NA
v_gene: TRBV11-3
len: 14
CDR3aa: ASSLVDRGHIYEQY

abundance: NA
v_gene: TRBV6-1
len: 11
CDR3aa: ASRVDSPYEQY

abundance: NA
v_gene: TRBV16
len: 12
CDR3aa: ASSLRTVGNTIY

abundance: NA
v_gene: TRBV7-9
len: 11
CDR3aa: ASSPSVAYEQY

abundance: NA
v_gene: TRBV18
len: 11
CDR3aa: ASSRLQGETQY

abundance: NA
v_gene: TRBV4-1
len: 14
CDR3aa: ASSQEGGGAFGGYT

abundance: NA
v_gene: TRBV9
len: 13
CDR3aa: ASSPRSGGGTEAF

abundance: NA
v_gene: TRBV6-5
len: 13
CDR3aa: ASSSTSGFTDTQY

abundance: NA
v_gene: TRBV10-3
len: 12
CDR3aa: AISEREGRYEQY

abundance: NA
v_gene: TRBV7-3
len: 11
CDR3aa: ASSFGVRETQY

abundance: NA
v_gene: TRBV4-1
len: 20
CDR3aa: ASSQGGTMAEDTQITTDTQY

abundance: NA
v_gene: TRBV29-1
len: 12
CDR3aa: SVDRQRMNTEAF

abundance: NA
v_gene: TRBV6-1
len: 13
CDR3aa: ASRNKRERPYEQY

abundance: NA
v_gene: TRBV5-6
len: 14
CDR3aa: ASSFLGQTRGGELF

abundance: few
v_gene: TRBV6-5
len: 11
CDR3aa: ASSYSFNQPQH

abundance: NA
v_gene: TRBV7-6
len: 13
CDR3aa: ASSLEAGGPYEQY

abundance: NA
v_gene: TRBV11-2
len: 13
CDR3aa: ASSGPGAGRETQY

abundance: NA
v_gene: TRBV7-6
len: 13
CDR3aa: ASSLVVGDSYEQY

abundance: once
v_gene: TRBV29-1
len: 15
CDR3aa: SVEDRFKGRLNTEAF

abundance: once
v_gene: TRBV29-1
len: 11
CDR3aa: SVAGQGPLGAF

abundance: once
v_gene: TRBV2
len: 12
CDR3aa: ASSAEGPGNTIY

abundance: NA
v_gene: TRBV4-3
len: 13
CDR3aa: ASSQVVGTHHEQF

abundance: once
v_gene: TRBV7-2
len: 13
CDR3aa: ASSLGLDKSTEAF

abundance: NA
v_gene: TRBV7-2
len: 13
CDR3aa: ASSLGGTVGEKLF

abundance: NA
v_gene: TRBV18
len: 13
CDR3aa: ASSLGTGHPYEQY